Listed below are T cell receptor beta chains from one sample, sequenced in a study of T-cell memory formation after mild COVID-19. TCRdb analysed the 5' RACE reads with MiXCR anew, one entry per CDR3 protein. The repertoire includes 44,000 or so distinct CDR3 sequences, 8% to 10% of them detected once, and 12% sits in the top ten. The sequenced sample was PBMCs or a T cell subset sorted from them (not recorded which). The receptors were sampled from an adult woman who had mild COVID-19 (a few samples of this study predate the infection). Cell type and time point are not known. The CDR3 runs from the conserved cysteine through the conserved F or W. A D gene is named only where the DNA matches it firmly. For some rows the clone size is stated as once, few or many, or as a class when expanded; others skip it.

j_call: TRBJ2-1
v_call: TRBV6-5
d_call: TRBD2
clone_size: few
cdr3_nt: TGTGCCAGCAGTACTCCTAGCGGGAGTAGGTACAATGAGCAGTTCTTC
cdr3_aa: CASSTPSGSRYNEQFF

j_call: TRBJ2-7
v_call: TRBV6-2/TRBV6-3
d_call: NA
clone_size: few
cdr3_nt: TGTGCCAGCCTCGAAGACAGGTTCTCTTACGAGCAGTACTTC
cdr3_aa: CASLEDRFSYEQYF

j_call: TRBJ2-7
v_call: TRBV5-1
d_call: TRBD1
clone_size: few
cdr3_nt: TGCGCCAGCAGCTTTTCCGGGGACAGGGCGGACGAGCAGTACTTC
cdr3_aa: CASSFSGDRADEQYF

j_call: TRBJ2-1
v_call: TRBV19
d_call: NA
clone_size: many
cdr3_nt: TGTGCCAGTAGTGACCCACAGAGGGAGCAGTTCTTC
cdr3_aa: CASSDPQREQFF

j_call: TRBJ2-3
v_call: TRBV12-3/TRBV12-4
d_call: NA
clone_size: many
cdr3_nt: TGTGCCAGCAGTTTTGTAGCGGGCACAGATACGCAGTATTTT
cdr3_aa: CASSFVAGTDTQYF

j_call: TRBJ2-3
v_call: TRBV29-1
d_call: NA
clone_size: few
cdr3_nt: TGCAGCGTTGCCCCCCCTAGCCGGGGCACAGATACGCAGTATTTT
cdr3_aa: CSVAPPSRGTDTQYF

j_call: TRBJ2-5
v_call: TRBV11-2
d_call: NA
clone_size: medium-sized
cdr3_nt: TGTGCCAGCAGAGATAACAAGTGGAAAGAGACCCAGTACTTC
cdr3_aa: CASRDNKWKETQYF

j_call: TRBJ2-1
v_call: TRBV20-1
d_call: NA
clone_size: few
cdr3_nt: TGCAGTGCTAAGAGCGGAGGAACCTACAATGAGCAGTTCTTC
cdr3_aa: CSAKSGGTYNEQFF

j_call: TRBJ1-2
v_call: TRBV5-4
d_call: NA
clone_size: few
cdr3_nt: TGTGCCAGCAGCCCTGGCGGCTCGGGCTACACCTTC
cdr3_aa: CASSPGGSGYTF

j_call: TRBJ1-1
v_call: TRBV4-3
d_call: NA
clone_size: few
cdr3_nt: TGCGCCAGCAGCCAAGAGGCAGGGGCAAACACTGAAGCTTTCTTT
cdr3_aa: CASSQEAGANTEAFF

j_call: TRBJ1-5
v_call: TRBV20-1
d_call: TRBD1
clone_size: few
cdr3_nt: TGCAGTGCTAGACCGACAGGGCTCGGTCATCAGCCCCAGCATTTT
cdr3_aa: CSARPTGLGHQPQHF

j_call: TRBJ2-7
v_call: TRBV6-5
d_call: TRBD2
clone_size: NA
cdr3_nt: TGTGCCAGCAGTTACTCGACAAGCGGGATCTACGAGCAGTACTTC
cdr3_aa: CASSYSTSGIYEQYF

j_call: TRBJ1-1
v_call: TRBV11-3
d_call: NA
clone_size: few
cdr3_nt: TGTGCCAGCAGCGAAGTGGCGAACACTGAAGCTTTCTTT
cdr3_aa: CASSEVANTEAFF

j_call: TRBJ2-1
v_call: TRBV7-8
d_call: TRBD1
clone_size: NA
cdr3_nt: TGTGCCAGCAGGCTCGGGATGACAGGGGTTCCCAATGAGCAGTTCTTC
cdr3_aa: CASRLGMTGVPNEQFF

j_call: TRBJ2-1
v_call: TRBV6-1
d_call: NA
clone_size: few
cdr3_nt: TGTGCCACCTACCGGGACAGAGGGGGGGGTGAGCAGTTCTTC
cdr3_aa: CATYRDRGGGEQFF

j_call: TRBJ1-1
v_call: TRBV20-1
d_call: TRBD1
clone_size: NA
cdr3_nt: TGCAGTGCTAGAGAGGCCGGGACAGGCTCCGGGGAAGCTTTCTTT
cdr3_aa: CSAREAGTGSGEAFF

j_call: TRBJ2-5
v_call: TRBV6-1
d_call: NA
clone_size: NA
cdr3_nt: TGTGCCAGCAGTGATCAGCGTCAAGAGACCCAGTACTTC
cdr3_aa: CASSDQRQETQYF

j_call: TRBJ2-3
v_call: TRBV30
d_call: NA
clone_size: NA
cdr3_nt: TGTGCCTTCCTCAGGCCCACTAGCACAGATAAGCAGTATTTT
cdr3_aa: CAFLRPTSTDKQYF

j_call: TRBJ2-5
v_call: TRBV2
d_call: NA
clone_size: NA
cdr3_nt: TGTGCCAGCAGTGAAGGGGTCAGGTTCCAAGAGACCCAGTACTTC
cdr3_aa: CASSEGVRFQETQYF

j_call: TRBJ2-1
v_call: TRBV4-1
d_call: TRBD2
clone_size: NA
cdr3_nt: TGCGCCAGCAGCCGGGGACTAGCGGCCTCCTACAATGAGCAGTTCTTC
cdr3_aa: CASSRGLAASYNEQFF

j_call: TRBJ1-1
v_call: TRBV10-3
d_call: TRBD1
clone_size: many
cdr3_nt: TGTGCCATCAGCCGGCAGGGGGCGGACACTGAAGCTTTCTTT
cdr3_aa: CAISRQGADTEAFF

j_call: TRBJ1-5
v_call: TRBV12-3/TRBV12-4
d_call: NA
clone_size: NA
cdr3_nt: TGTGCCAGCAGTTTAGCGTTGCAGGGCAATCAGCCCCAGCATTTT
cdr3_aa: CASSLALQGNQPQHF

j_call: TRBJ2-5
v_call: TRBV20-1
d_call: TRBD2
clone_size: many
cdr3_nt: TGCAGTGCTCCGCGGGGGGCCCAAGAGACCCAGTACTTC
cdr3_aa: CSAPRGAQETQYF

j_call: TRBJ2-3
v_call: TRBV29-1
d_call: TRBD2
clone_size: NA
cdr3_nt: TGCAGCGTTGTACCTAGCGGACGCACAGATACGCAGTATTTT
cdr3_aa: CSVVPSGRTDTQYF

j_call: TRBJ1-4
v_call: TRBV12-3/TRBV12-4
d_call: NA
clone_size: many
cdr3_nt: TGTGCCAGCAGCCCACGACAGTCCGAAAAACTGTTTTTT
cdr3_aa: CASSPRQSEKLFF

j_call: TRBJ1-1
v_call: TRBV6-5
d_call: NA
clone_size: NA
cdr3_nt: TGTGCCAGCAGTTACTCGAGTGGGCAGGTGAAAGCTTTCTTT
cdr3_aa: CASSYSSGQVKAFF

j_call: TRBJ2-7
v_call: TRBV29-1
d_call: NA
clone_size: many
cdr3_nt: TGCAGCGTGGCGGATTTCGAGCAGTACTTC
cdr3_aa: CSVADFEQYF

j_call: TRBJ2-6
v_call: TRBV15
d_call: NA
clone_size: few
cdr3_nt: TGTGCCACCAGCAGAGACAGGGGTGGGGCCAACGTCCTGACTTTC
cdr3_aa: CATSRDRGGANVLTF

j_call: TRBJ2-2
v_call: TRBV2
d_call: NA
clone_size: many
cdr3_nt: TGTGCCAGCAAGTGGGTGACCGGGGAGCTGTTTTTT
cdr3_aa: CASKWVTGELFF

j_call: TRBJ2-4
v_call: TRBV7-8
d_call: TRBD2
clone_size: NA
cdr3_nt: TGTGCCAGCACCCCTAGTGGTAGCGGGAGTGAAGGAGCCAAAAACATTCAGTACTTC
cdr3_aa: CASTPSGSGSEGAKNIQYF

j_call: TRBJ1-4
v_call: TRBV4-1
d_call: NA
clone_size: NA
cdr3_nt: TGCGCCAGCAGCCAAGAAAAGGTTGAAAAACTGTTTTTT
cdr3_aa: CASSQEKVEKLFF

j_call: TRBJ1-2
v_call: TRBV7-2
d_call: NA
clone_size: NA
cdr3_nt: TGTGCCAGCAGCTCCCCGTTTGGGGTGGAGAGGGGCTACACCTTC
cdr3_aa: CASSSPFGVERGYTF

j_call: TRBJ2-3
v_call: TRBV6-1
d_call: TRBD1
clone_size: NA
cdr3_nt: TGTGCCAGCCGGGACAGGGGCACAGATACGCAGTATTTT
cdr3_aa: CASRDRGTDTQYF

j_call: TRBJ2-2
v_call: TRBV15
d_call: TRBD1
clone_size: many
cdr3_nt: TGTGCCATTCGGACAGGCCGCACCGGGGAGCTGTTTTTT
cdr3_aa: CAIRTGRTGELFF

j_call: TRBJ1-5
v_call: TRBV5-1
d_call: NA
clone_size: NA
cdr3_nt: TGCGCCAGCAGCTCCTCTGAAGGAGGGGCCCAGCATTTT
cdr3_aa: CASSSSEGGAQHF

j_call: TRBJ1-4
v_call: TRBV4-1
d_call: NA
clone_size: many
cdr3_nt: TGCGCCAGCAGCCAAGATTATGAGACTAATGAAAAACTGTTTTTT
cdr3_aa: CASSQDYETNEKLFF

j_call: TRBJ2-5
v_call: TRBV9
d_call: TRBD1
clone_size: NA
cdr3_nt: TGTGCCAGCAGCCAAGACGGACAGGGTAGGGAGACCCAGTACTTC
cdr3_aa: CASSQDGQGRETQYF

j_call: TRBJ2-1
v_call: TRBV27
d_call: NA
clone_size: few
cdr3_nt: TGTGCCAGCAGTTTATCGTACAGGGTCAATGAGCAGTTCTTC
cdr3_aa: CASSLSYRVNEQFF

j_call: TRBJ2-5
v_call: TRBV9
d_call: TRBD2
clone_size: NA
cdr3_nt: TGTGCCAGCAGCGTGGGAGCGGGGTACCAAGAGACCCAGTACTTC
cdr3_aa: CASSVGAGYQETQYF

j_call: TRBJ1-2
v_call: TRBV20-1
d_call: NA
clone_size: NA
cdr3_nt: TGCAGTGCCGGGCAAGGGACCTTCTATGGCTACACCTTC
cdr3_aa: CSAGQGTFYGYTF

j_call: TRBJ2-2
v_call: TRBV7-3
d_call: TRBD2
clone_size: NA
cdr3_nt: TGTGCCAGCAGCCCCCAGCGGGGGGGGACCGGGGAGCTGTTTTTT
cdr3_aa: CASSPQRGGTGELFF

j_call: TRBJ2-2
v_call: TRBV12-3/TRBV12-4
d_call: NA
clone_size: NA
cdr3_nt: TGTGCCAGCAGCCTCCCTTGGGGGGCGCGGACCGGGGAGCTGTTTTTT
cdr3_aa: CASSLPWGARTGELFF

j_call: TRBJ2-3
v_call: TRBV5-1
d_call: TRBD1
clone_size: NA
cdr3_nt: TGCGCCAGCAGCCTGGGACAGGGGGCGTCAGATACGCAGTATTTT
cdr3_aa: CASSLGQGASDTQYF